This T cell receptor (beta chain) was identified during a study of cytomegalovirus exposure and HLA in healthy donors. Findings of the study overall: Reports indicated that the classifier achieved high specificity and sensitivity in diagnosing cytomegalovirus status. A later analysis found first-cohort TCR clusters tended to co-occur in the approximately 110 validation repertoires. Testing in vitro showed a few CMV-associated chains specific for CMV antigens.

Germline V gene lookup returns CDR1 ENHRY and CDR2 SYGVKD. CDR3 length: 15 residues. The V end lost 3 bases, the J end lost 4 bases, and 12 bases lay between the germline ends. With respect to this clone: Its antigen is not known.

Sequenced by immunoSEQ multiplex PCR; TCRdb stores in-frame clones only, minus some. The sample lists more than 200,000 clones; about 90% were seen once. The V and J genes are TRBV10-3 and TRBJ2-2, with D tentatively TRBD1 or TRBD2 (6 bases each). Sequencing was performed on PBMCs. This sequence originates from a man younger than 35 in good health and CMV-seropositive. CDR3 DNA: TGTGCCATCAGTGAAGGGGGGCCGGCCACCGGGGAGCTGTTTTTT. This codes for CAISEGGPATGELFF.